The clone carrying this TCR beta chain has at least ten counts. Its cognate antigen is unknown. The source of the sample is a study of T cells in Graves' hyperthyroidism and ophthalmopathy. Study context: Once the initial diagnosis was made, peripheral blood was obtained before any treatment.

Trimming shortened V by 1 base and J by 4 bases, and 8 bases separated the two germline ends. Per germline, CDR1 SGHAT and CDR2 FQDESV (reference sequence). This CDR3 is built from 13 residues. RNA transcripts gave rise to amplified TCR beta CDR3 regions. First-round RT-PCR with HTBI primers amplified the TCR CDR3 region. TCRdb reanalysed the multiplex PCR reads using MiXCR and keeps one entry per CDR3 protein. In the table there are about 720,000 distinct CDR3 sequences, 18% of which are singletons. General observations from the study: Clonotypes that were expanded in thyroid above 0.001 mostly appeared in blood too.

Isolation of PBMCs was performed on 9.5 to 10 ml fresh peripheral blood. The chain has TRBV11-1 and TRBJ2-7; D not certain. The sequencing sample was made of blood. This sequence was found in a woman aged 45-59 years with Graves' hyperthyroidism that later progressed to Graves' ophthalmopathy. The DNA of the CDR3 is TGTGCCAGCAGCTTAGGTTTGGATTACGAGCAGTACTTC. Translating gives CASSLGLDYEQYF.